This is a list of T cell receptor beta chains from one sample in a study of technical replicates of blood from a few donors. Method: immunoSEQ multiplex PCR; TCRdb's copy keeps in-frame clones and lacks some. The top ten hold about 0.27% of the sample, which has 80,000 to 95,000 clones, about 90% seen once. Sequences were obtained from T cells isolated from PBMCs. The receptors were sampled from a human donor in good health. CDR3s include the opening cysteine and the closing phenylalanine or tryptophan. D genes are given only for firm matches. The size field is filled for only some rows; it gives once, few, many or a size class.

V gene	clone size	D gene	J gene	CDR3 protein	CDR3 DNA
TRBV30	NA	TRBD1	TRBJ1-2	CAWSSGQGVSYGYTF	TGTGCCTGGAGTTCTGGACAGGGGGTTTCCTATGGCTACACCTTC
TRBV13	NA	NA	TRBJ1-1	CASLVYGTEAFF	TGTGCCAGCCTTGTCTACGGCACTGAAGCTTTCTTT
TRBV19	NA	NA	TRBJ2-5	CASSNAAQETQYF	TGTGCCAGTAGTAACGCGGCCCAAGAGACCCAGTACTTC
TRBV19	NA	NA	TRBJ1-5	CASSDRWGQPQHF	TGTGCCAGTAGTGACAGGTGGGGCCAGCCCCAGCATTTT
TRBV14	NA	TRBD2	TRBJ2-1	CASSQAKAGGRSSYNEQFF	TGTGCCAGCAGCCAAGCGAAAGCGGGAGGCCGGAGCTCCTACAATGAGCAGTTCTTC
TRBV25-1	NA	TRBD2	TRBJ2-1	CASSVTSGLGEQFF	TGTGCCAGCAGTGTCACTAGCGGGCTCGGCGAGCAGTTCTTC
TRBV4-1	NA	NA	TRBJ1-1	CASSPGRGGDLEAFF	TGCGCCAGCAGCCCCGGCCGAGGGGGGGACCTTGAAGCTTTCTTT
TRBV4-1	NA	TRBD1	TRBJ1-2	CASARWGQGNSGYTF	TGCGCCAGCGCCAGATGGGGACAGGGTAATTCTGGCTACACCTTC
TRBV5-1	NA	TRBD2	TRBJ2-7	CASSPISGSVSEQYF	TGCGCCAGCAGCCCCATTAGCGGGAGCGTCTCCGAGCAGTACTTC
TRBV5-1	NA	TRBD2	TRBJ2-3	CASKPSGRAVTDTQYF	TGCGCCAGCAAACCTAGCGGGAGGGCGGTCACAGATACGCAGTATTTT
TRBV28	once	NA	TRBJ1-5	CASLESYNQPQHF	TGTGCCAGCCTCGAGTCCTACAATCAGCCCCAGCATTTT
TRBV2	NA	NA	TRBJ1-1	CASSEAGRGLKEAFF	TGTGCCAGCAGTGAAGCAGGGAGGGGTCTTAAGGAAGCTTTCTTT
TRBV6-1	NA	NA	TRBJ1-2	CASSEPGNYGYTF	TGTGCCAGCAGTGAACCGGGGAACTATGGCTACACCTTC
TRBV11-3	NA	NA	TRBJ2-7	CASSLGAGGEYSYEQYF	TGTGCCAGCAGCTTAGGGGCCGGAGGGGAGTACTCCTACGAGCAGTACTTC
TRBV9	NA	TRBD1	TRBJ2-7	CASSVTGASYEQYF	TGTGCCAGCAGCGTTACAGGGGCCTCCTACGAGCAGTACTTC
TRBV5-1	NA	NA	TRBJ2-5	CASSLGASETQYF	TGCGCCAGCAGCTTGGGGGCCTCAGAGACCCAGTACTTC
TRBV10-2	NA	NA	TRBJ2-5	CASSEAPETQYF	TGCGCCAGCAGTGAAGCACCGGAGACCCAGTACTTC
TRBV19	NA	NA	TRBJ2-5	CASRVTGDPTQYF	TGTGCCAGTAGGGTGACAGGAGATCCGACCCAGTACTTC
TRBV2	few	NA	TRBJ1-5	CAITPGEEPQHF	TGTGCCATAACCCCGGGGGAGGAGCCCCAGCATTTT
TRBV6-1	NA	TRBD1	TRBJ2-7	CASSVDGTGSYEQYF	TGTGCCAGCAGTGTGGACGGGACAGGGAGCTACGAGCAGTACTTC
TRBV5-1	NA	TRBD1	TRBJ2-2	CASSFGGQGTGELFF	TGCGCCAGCAGCTTTGGGGGACAGGGCACCGGGGAGCTGTTTTTT